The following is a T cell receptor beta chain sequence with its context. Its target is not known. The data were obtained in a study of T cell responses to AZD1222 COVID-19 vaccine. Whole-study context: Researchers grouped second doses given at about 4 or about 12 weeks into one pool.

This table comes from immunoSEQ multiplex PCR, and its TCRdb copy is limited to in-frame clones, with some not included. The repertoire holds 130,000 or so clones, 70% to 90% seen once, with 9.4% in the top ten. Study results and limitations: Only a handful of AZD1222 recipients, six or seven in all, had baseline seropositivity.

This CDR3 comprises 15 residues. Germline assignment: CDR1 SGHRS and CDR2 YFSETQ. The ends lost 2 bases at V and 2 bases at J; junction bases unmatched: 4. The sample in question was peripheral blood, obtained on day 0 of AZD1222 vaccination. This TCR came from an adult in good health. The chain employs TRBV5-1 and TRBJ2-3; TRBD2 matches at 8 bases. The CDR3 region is CASSFGGRITDTQYF. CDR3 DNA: TGCGCCAGCAGCTTCGGCGGGAGGATCACAGATACGCAGTATTTT.